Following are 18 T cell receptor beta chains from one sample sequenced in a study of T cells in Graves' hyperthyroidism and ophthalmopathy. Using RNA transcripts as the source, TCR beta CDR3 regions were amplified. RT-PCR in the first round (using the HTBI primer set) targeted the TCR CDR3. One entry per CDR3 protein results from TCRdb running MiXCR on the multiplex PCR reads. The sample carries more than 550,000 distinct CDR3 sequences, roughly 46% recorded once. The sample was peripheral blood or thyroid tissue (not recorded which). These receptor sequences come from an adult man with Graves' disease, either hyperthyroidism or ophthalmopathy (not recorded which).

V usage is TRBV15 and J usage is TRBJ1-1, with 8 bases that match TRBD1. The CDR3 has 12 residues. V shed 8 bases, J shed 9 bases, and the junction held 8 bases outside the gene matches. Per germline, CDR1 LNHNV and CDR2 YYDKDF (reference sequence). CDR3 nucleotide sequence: TGTGCCACCGACCGACAGGGGCGTAAAGCTTTCTTT. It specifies CATDRQGRKAFF.

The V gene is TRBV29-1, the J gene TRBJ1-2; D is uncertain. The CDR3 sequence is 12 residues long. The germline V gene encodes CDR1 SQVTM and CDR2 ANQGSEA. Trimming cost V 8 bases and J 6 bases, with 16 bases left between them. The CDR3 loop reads CSSEAVGDGYTF. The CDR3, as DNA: TGCAGCAGTGAAGCGGTTGGGGATGGCTACACCTTC.

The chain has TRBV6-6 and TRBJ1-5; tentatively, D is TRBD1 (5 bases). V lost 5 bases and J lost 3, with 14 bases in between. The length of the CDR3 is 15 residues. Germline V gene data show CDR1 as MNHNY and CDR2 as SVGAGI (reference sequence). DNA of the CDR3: TGTGCCAGCAGTGAATGGGGGGATCCCAATCAGCCCCAGCATTTT. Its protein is CASSEWGDPNQPQHF.

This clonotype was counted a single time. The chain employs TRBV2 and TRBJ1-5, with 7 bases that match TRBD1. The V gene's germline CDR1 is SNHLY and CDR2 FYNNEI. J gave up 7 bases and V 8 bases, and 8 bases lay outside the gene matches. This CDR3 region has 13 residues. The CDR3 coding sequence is TGTGCCAGCTCATTCGACAGGGAACAGCCCCAGCATTTT. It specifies CASSFDREQPQHF.

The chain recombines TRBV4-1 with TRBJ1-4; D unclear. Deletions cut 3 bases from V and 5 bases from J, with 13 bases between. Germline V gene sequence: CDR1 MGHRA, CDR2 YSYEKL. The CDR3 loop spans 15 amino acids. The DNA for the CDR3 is TGCGCCAGCAGCCATGCAACTCACACAAATGAAAAACTGTTTTTT. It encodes CASSHATHTNEKLFF.

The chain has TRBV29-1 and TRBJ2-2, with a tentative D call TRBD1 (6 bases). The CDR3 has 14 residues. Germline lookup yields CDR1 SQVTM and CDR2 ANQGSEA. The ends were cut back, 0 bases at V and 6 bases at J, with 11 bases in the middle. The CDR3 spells CSVEDQGRAGELFF. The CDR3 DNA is TGCAGCGTTGAAGATCAGGGGAGAGCCGGGGAGCTGTTTTTT.

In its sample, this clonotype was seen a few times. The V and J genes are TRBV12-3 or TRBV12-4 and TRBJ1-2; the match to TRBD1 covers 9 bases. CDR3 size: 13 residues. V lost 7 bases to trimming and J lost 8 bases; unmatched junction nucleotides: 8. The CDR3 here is CASTGTGTRGYTF. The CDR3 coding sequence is TGTGCCAGCACCGGGACAGGGACGCGAGGCTACACCTTC.

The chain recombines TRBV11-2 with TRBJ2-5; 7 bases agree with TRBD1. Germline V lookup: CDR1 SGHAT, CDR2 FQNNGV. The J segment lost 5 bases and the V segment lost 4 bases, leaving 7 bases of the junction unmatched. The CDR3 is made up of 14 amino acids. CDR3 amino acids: CASSSSGTVETQYF. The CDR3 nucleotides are TGTGCCAGCAGCTCCTCAGGGACAGTTGAGACCCAGTACTTC.

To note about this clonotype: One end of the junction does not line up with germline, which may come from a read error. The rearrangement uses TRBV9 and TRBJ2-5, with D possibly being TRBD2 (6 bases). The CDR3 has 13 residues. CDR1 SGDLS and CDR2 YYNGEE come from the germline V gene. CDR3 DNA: TGTGCCTGCAGCGTAGGCGGGAAAGAGACCCAGTACTTC. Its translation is CACSVGGKETQYF.

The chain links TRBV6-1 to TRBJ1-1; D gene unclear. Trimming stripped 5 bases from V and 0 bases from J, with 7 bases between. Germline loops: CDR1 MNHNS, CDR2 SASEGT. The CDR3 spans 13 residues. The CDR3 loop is CASSNHLNTEAFF. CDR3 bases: TGTGCCAGCAGTAATCACCTGAACACTGAAGCTTTCTTT.

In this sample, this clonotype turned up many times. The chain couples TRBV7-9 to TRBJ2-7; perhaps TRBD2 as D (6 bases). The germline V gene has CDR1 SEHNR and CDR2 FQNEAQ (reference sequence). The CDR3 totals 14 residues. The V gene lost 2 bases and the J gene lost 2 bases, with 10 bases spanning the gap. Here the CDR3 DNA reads TGTGCCAGCAGCTTACGGGGGATTACCTACGAGCAGTACTTC. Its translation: CASSLRGITYEQYF.

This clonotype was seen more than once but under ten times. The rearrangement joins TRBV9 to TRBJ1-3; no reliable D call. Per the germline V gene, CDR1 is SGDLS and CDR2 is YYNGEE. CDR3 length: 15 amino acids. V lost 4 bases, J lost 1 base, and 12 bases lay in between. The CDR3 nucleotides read TGTGCCAGCAGCCACGGACCCCTGTCTGGAAACACCATATATTTT. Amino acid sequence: CASSHGPLSGNTIYF. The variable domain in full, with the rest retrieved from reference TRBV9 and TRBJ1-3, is DSGVTQTPKHLITATGQRVTLRCSPRSGDLSVYWYQQSLDQGLQFLIQYYNGEERAKGNILERFSAQQFPDLHSELNLSSLELGDSALYFCASSHGPLSGNTIYFGEGSWLTVV.

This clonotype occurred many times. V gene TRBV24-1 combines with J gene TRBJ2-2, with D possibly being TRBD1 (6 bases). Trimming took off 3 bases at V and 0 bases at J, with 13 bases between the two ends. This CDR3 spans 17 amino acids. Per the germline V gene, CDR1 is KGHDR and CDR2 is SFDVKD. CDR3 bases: TGTGCCACCAGTGATCACACAGGGATTTCGAACACCGGGGAGCTGTTTTTT. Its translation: CATSDHTGISNTGELFF.

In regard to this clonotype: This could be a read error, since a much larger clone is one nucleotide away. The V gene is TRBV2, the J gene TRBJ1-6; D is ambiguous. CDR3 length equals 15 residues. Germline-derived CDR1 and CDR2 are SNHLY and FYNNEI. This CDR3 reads CASKREEVLESPPHF. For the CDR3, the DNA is TGTGCCAGCAAAAGGGAGGAGGTTTTAGAATCACCCCCCCACTTT.

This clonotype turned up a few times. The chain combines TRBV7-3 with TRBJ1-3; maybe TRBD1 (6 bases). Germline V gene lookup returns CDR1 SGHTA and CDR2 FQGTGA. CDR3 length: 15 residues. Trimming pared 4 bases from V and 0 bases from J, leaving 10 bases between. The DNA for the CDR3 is TGTGCCAGCAGCTGGGGGGGCCGCTCTGGAAACACCATATATTTT. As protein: CASSWGGRSGNTIYF.

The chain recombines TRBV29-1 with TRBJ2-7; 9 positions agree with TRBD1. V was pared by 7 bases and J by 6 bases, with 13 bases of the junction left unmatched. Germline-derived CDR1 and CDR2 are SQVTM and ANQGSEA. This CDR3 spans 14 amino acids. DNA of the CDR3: TGCAGCGCCCGAAAGGGGACAGGGCCGGTCGAGCAGTACTTC. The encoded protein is CSARKGTGPVEQYF.

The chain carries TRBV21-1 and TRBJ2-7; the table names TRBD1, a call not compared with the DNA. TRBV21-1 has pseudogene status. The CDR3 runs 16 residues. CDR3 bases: TGTGCCAGCAGCAAAGAGGAGCGGGACAGTCGGTACAAGCAGTACTTC. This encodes CASSKEERDSRYKQYF.

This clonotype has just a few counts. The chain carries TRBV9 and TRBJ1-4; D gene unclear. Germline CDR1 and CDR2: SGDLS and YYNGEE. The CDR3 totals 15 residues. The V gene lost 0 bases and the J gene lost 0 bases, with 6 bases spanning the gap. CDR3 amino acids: CASSVGTATNEKLFF. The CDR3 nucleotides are TGTGCCAGCAGCGTAGGTACAGCAACTAATGAAAAACTGTTTTTT.